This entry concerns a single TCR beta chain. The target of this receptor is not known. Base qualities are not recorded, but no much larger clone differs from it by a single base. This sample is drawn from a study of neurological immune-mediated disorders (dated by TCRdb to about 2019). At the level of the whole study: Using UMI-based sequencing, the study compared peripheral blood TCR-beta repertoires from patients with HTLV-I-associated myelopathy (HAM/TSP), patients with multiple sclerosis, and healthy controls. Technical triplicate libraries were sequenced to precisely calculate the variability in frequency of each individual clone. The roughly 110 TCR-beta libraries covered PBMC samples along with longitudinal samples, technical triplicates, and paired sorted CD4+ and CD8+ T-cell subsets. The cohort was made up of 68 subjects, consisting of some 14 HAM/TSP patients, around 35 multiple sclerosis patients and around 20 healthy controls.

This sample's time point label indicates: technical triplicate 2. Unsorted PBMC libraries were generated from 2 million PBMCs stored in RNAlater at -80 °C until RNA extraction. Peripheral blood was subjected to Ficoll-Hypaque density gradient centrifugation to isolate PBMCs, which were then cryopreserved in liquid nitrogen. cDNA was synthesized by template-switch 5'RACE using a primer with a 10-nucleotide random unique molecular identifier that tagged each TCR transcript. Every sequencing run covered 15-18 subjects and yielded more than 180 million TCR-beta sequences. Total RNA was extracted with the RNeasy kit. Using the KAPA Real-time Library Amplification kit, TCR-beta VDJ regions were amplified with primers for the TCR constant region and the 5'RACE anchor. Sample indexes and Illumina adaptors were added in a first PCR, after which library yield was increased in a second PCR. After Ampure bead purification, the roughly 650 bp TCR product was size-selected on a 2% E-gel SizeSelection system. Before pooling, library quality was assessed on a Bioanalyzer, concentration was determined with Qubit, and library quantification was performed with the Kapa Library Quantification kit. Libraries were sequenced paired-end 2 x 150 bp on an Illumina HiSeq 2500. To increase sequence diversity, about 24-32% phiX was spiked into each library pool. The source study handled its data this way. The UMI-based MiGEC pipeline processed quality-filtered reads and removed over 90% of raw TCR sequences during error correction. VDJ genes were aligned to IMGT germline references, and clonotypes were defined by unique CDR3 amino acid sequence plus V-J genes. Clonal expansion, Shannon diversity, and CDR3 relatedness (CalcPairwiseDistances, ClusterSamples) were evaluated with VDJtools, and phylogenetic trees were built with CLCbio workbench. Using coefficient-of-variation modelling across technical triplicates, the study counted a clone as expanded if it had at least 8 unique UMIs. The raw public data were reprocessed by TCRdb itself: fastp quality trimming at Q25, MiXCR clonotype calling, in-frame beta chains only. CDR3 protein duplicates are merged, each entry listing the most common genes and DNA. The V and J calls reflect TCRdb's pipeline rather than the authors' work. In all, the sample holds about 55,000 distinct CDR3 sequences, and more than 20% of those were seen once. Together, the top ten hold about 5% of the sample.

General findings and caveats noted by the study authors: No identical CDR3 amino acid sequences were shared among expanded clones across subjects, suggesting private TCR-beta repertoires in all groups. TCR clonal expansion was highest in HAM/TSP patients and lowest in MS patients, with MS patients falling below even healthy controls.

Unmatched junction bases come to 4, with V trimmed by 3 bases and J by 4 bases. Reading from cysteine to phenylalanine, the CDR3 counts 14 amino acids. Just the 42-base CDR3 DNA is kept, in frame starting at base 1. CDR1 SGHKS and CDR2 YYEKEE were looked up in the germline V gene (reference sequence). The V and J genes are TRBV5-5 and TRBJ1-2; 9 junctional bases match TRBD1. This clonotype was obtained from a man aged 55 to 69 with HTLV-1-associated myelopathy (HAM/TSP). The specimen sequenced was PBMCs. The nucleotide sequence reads TGTGCCAGCAGCTCGACAGGGGGGCTCTATGGCTACACCTTC. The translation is CASSSTGGLYGYTF.